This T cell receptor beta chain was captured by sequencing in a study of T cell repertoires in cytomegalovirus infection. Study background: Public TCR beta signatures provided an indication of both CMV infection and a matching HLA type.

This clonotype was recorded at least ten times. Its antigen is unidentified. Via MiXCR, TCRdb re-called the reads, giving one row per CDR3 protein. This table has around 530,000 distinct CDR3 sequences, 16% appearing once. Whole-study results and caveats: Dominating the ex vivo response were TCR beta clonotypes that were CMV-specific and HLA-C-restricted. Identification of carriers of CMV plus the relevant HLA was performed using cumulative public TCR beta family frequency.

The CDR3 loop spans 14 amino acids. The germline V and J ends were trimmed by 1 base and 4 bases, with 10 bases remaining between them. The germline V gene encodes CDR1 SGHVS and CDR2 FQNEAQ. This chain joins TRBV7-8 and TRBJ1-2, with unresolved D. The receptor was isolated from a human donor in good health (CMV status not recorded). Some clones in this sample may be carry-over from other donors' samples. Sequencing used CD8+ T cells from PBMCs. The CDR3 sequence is CASSLGGVFYGYTF. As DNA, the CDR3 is TGTGCCAGCAGCTTAGGTGGAGTCTTCTATGGCTACACCTTC.